A single sample gave rise to the 6 T cell receptor beta chains below, sequenced in a study of blood T cell repertoires in COVID-19. Clones were read by immunoSEQ multiplex PCR, and TCRdb kept only the in-frame ones, dropping some. The repertoire holds 200,000 to 250,000 clones, with around four fifths as singletons. Sequencing input: peripheral blood. The receptors originated from a man aged 25-45 years with active or convalescent COVID-19.

This rearrangement joins TRBV20-1 to TRBJ1-2; 7 nucleotides match TRBD1. V shed 3 bases and J 6 bases; nucleotides not matched to a gene: 1. Germline values: CDR1 DFQATT, CDR2 SNEGSKA (reference sequence). CDR3 length: 11 residues. The CDR3 DNA reads TGCAGTGCTAGGACAGGGAATGGCTACACCTTC. Its translation is CSARTGNGYTF.

This chain uses TRBV5-1 with TRBJ2-2; 8 bases are a match to TRBD2. The CDR3 has 15 residues. V shed 1 base, J shed 6 bases, and the junction held 5 bases outside the gene matches. CDR1 is SGHRS, CDR2 YFSETQ, per germline. CDR3 amino acids: CASSLIAGIPGELFF. DNA for the CDR3: TGCGCCAGCAGCTTGATAGCGGGGATTCCCGGGGAGCTGTTTTTT.

V usage is TRBV5-4 and J usage is TRBJ1-2; D is unresolved. The CDR3 has 14 amino acids. V was cut by 0 bases and J by 1 base, with 7 bases left in between. CDR1 SGHNT and CDR2 YYREEE come from the germline V gene (reference sequence). In DNA, the CDR3 is TGTGCCAGCAGCTTGGCCGGGGTTAACTATGGCTACACCTTC. As protein: CASSLAGVNYGYTF.

The chain couples TRBV7-9 to TRBJ2-7, with 10 nucleotides matching TRBD1. The germline gives CDR1 SEHNR, CDR2 FQNEAQ (reference sequence). The CDR3 totals 18 residues. Trimming removed 5 bases from V and 5 bases from J; junction bases left unmatched: 18. The CDR3 region has the DNA TGTGCCAGCAGCCGATCCGCGAATCGGGACAGGGGCTACCACGAGCAGTACTTC. It is translated as CASSRSANRDRGYHEQYF. Supplemented by reference TRBV7-9 and TRBJ2-7, the full variable domain reads DTGVSQNPRHKITKRGQNVTFRCDPISEHNRLYWYRQTLGQGPEFLTYFQNEAQLEKSRLLSDRFSAERPKGSFSTLEIQRTEQGDSAMYLCASSRSANRDRGYHEQYFGPGTRLTVT.

The chain recombines TRBV2 with TRBJ2-7; perhaps TRBD1 as D (8 bases). The CDR3 extends over 14 amino acids. Per the germline V gene, CDR1 is SNHLY and CDR2 is FYNNEI. V was cut by 5 bases and J by 3 bases, with 14 bases left in between. CDR3 sequence reads: CASSLQGEGYEQYF. In DNA form, the CDR3 reads TGTGCCAGCAGTTTACAGGGGGAGGGCTACGAGCAGTACTTC.

J is TRBJ2-7 and V is TRBV15, with 9 positions matching TRBD2. Germline V gene lookup returns CDR1 LNHNV and CDR2 YYDKDF (reference sequence). The CDR3 covers 16 residues. Trimming took 1 base from V and 2 from J; bases not matched to a gene: 6. The CDR3 reads CATSRGRTSAAYEQYF. As DNA, the CDR3 is TGTGCCACCAGCAGAGGACGGACTAGCGCTGCCTACGAGCAGTACTTC.